These 26 T cell receptor beta chains were all obtained from the same sample, sequenced in a study of CD8+CD57+ T cells in acquired aplastic anemia. Researchers used genomic DNA as the template to profile TCR beta VDJ and CDR3. TCRdb re-called the reads through MiXCR, storing one row per CDR3 protein. The data contain some 150,000 distinct CDR3 sequences, 71% of them seen just once; the ten biggest clones take up approximately 48%. Patients picked for sequencing had shown CD8+CD57+ cell expansion detected by flow cytometry. Material for sequencing was sorted CD4+, CD8+, or CD8+CD57+ T cells (not recorded which) from PBMCs. The source is a human donor with aplastic anemia.

The V gene is TRBV7-2, the J gene TRBJ2-7; D is undetermined. This CDR3 contains 14 residues. V lost 3 bases, J lost 2 bases, and 11 bases lay in between. The V gene's germline CDR1 is SGHTA and CDR2 FQGNSA. CDR3 region: CASSFGLSPYEQYF. The DNA of the CDR3 is TGTGCCAGCAGCTTTGGCCTGAGCCCCTACGAGCAGTACTTC.

This clonotype was picked up one time. The CDR3 bases are TGTGCCAGCAGCCCACGGACAGGGCAAAGGAGCTCCTACGAGCAGTACGTC. Translated, it gives CASSPRTGQRSSYEQYV. The J gene is TRBJ2-7, the V gene TRBV11-1; 8 bases fit TRBD1. The CDR3 extends over 17 amino acids. J lost 0 bases, V lost 5 bases, and 12 bases had no gene match. CDR1 and CDR2 (germline): SGHAT, FQDESV (reference sequence).

The V call is TRBV5-1, the J call TRBJ2-2; D not resolved. Trimming took off 7 bases at V and 1 base at J, with 11 bases between the two ends. The CDR3 contains 14 residues. The V gene's germline CDR1 is SGHRS and CDR2 YFSETQ. The CDR3 spells CASQLLMNTGELFF. In DNA, the CDR3 is TGCGCCAGCCAACTCCTGATGAACACCGGGGAGCTGTTTTTT.

The chain recombines TRBV10-2 with TRBJ1-1; 8 bases map to TRBD1. The CDR3 is made up of 13 amino acids. CDR1 and CDR2 from the germline V gene are WSHSY and SAAADI. The ends lost 4 bases at V and 5 bases at J; junction bases unmatched: 3. The DNA of the CDR3 is TGCGCCAGCAGTGGACAGGGGATGACTGAAGCTTTCTTT. Residues: CASSGQGMTEAFF.

The chain has TRBV7-2 and TRBJ2-1, with D possibly TRBD1 on 5 matching bases. Trimming removed 5 bases from V and 0 bases from J, with 11 bases in between. Germline V CDR1 and CDR2: SGHTA, FQGNSA. This CDR3 contains 15 residues. The CDR3 DNA follows: TGTGCCAGCAGCGTGGGGCGGAGCTCCTACAATGAGCAGTTCTTC. Translation: CASSVGRSSYNEQFF. The full variable domain, rest sourced from reference TRBV7-2 and TRBJ2-1, is GAGVSQSPSNKVTEKGKDVELRCDPISGHTALYWYRQSLGQGLEFLIYFQGNSAPDKSGLPSDRFSAERTGGSVSTLTIQRTQQEDSAVYLCASSVGRSSYNEQFFGPGTRLTVL.

The chain employs TRBV5-6 and TRBJ1-5; no reliable D call. Trimming left V 0 bases short and J 1 base short, with 5 bases between. This CDR3 is built from 14 residues. Germline assignment: CDR1 SGHDT and CDR2 YYEEEE. CDR3 amino acids: CASSLGASNQPQHF. The CDR3 DNA is TGTGCCAGCAGCTTGGGGGCGAGCAATCAGCCCCAGCATTTT. The full variable domain, its missing parts supplied by reference TRBV5-6 and TRBJ1-5, is DAGVTQSPTHLIKTRGQQVTLRCSPKSGHDTVSWYQQALGQGPQFIFQYYEEEERQRGNFPDRFSGHQFPNYSSELNVNALLLGDSALYLCASSLGASNQPQHFGDGTRLSIL.

The J gene is TRBJ2-1, the V gene TRBV10-3; 10 bases are shared with TRBD2. The CDR3 spans 16 residues. From germline, CDR1 is ENHRY and CDR2 SYGVKD. The ends lost 6 bases at V and 7 bases at J; junction bases unmatched: 12. This chain's CDR3 is CAISRLGTSAKNEQFF. In DNA, the CDR3 is TGTGCCATCAGCCGCCTCGGGACTAGCGCTAAGAATGAGCAGTTCTTC.

The CDR3 here is CSAPGSGAYNEQFF. In DNA, the CDR3 is TGCAGTGCCCCAGGGTCGGGGGCCTACAATGAGCAGTTCTTC. The V and J genes are TRBV20-1 and TRBJ2-1; D might be TRBD2 (6 bases). The ends were cut back, 6 bases at V and 2 bases at J, with 14 bases in the middle. The CDR3 contains 14 residues. Germline assignment: CDR1 DFQATT and CDR2 SNEGSKA (reference sequence).

This sequence joins TRBV20-1 and TRBJ1-1, with D unresolved. Trimming removed 4 bases at V and 0 bases at J, with 15 bases between. Germline CDR1 reads DFQATT; CDR2 reads SNEGSKA (reference sequence). CDR3 length equals 15 residues. The CDR3 region is CSAKWTVMLNTEAFF. DNA of the CDR3: TGCAGTGCTAAATGGACGGTTATGCTGAACACTGAAGCTTTCTTT.

This clonotype has just one count. The V call is TRBV7-9, the J call TRBJ2-5, with D hard to call. CDR1 SEHNR and CDR2 FQNEAQ come from the germline V gene (reference sequence). The CDR3 sequence is 14 residues long. V lost 3 bases and J 1 base, leaving 9 bases between the germline ends. CDR3 coding DNA: TGTGCCAGCAGCTTGGATGGGATCCAAGAGACCCAGTACTTC. Amino acid sequence: CASSLDGIQETQYF.

This sequence joins TRBV29-1 and TRBJ1-4; 10 bases map to TRBD1. With V trimmed by 6 bases and J by 6 bases, 1 base remained unmatched. The CDR3 has 12 amino acids. Per germline, CDR1 SQVTM and CDR2 ANQGSEA. The CDR3 bases are TGCAGCGTCGGGACAGGGGATGAAAAACTGTTTTTT. This codes for CSVGTGDEKLFF.

The V gene is TRBV29-1, the J gene TRBJ2-6; 12 bases agree with TRBD1. There are 17 residues in the CDR3. V lost 0 bases to trimming and J lost 4 bases; unmatched junction nucleotides: 4. Germline values: CDR1 SQVTM, CDR2 ANQGSEA. CDR3 DNA sequence: TGCAGCGTTGAAGAGGGACAGGGGGCGAGCGGGGCCAACGTCCTGACTTTC. Amino acids: CSVEEGQGASGANVLTF. Combining the CDR3 with reference TRBV29-1 and TRBJ2-6 gives the whole variable domain SAVISQKPSRDICQRGTSLTIQCQVDSQVTMMFWYRQQPGQSLTLIATANQGSEATYESGFVIDKFPISRPNLTFSTLTVSNMSPEDSSIYLCSVEEGQGASGANVLTFGAGSRLTVL.

The table lists this clonotype with a few counts. This chain joins TRBV29-1 and TRBJ2-1; TRBD2 matches 7 bases. With V trimmed by 5 bases and J by 9 bases, 10 bases remained unmatched. This CDR3 has 13 residues. Germline V CDR1 and CDR2: SQVTM, ANQGSEA. The chain's CDR3 is CSVRPGGEGEQFF. The CDR3 DNA reads as TGCAGCGTTCGTCCGGGAGGAGAGGGTGAGCAGTTCTTC.

The V gene is TRBV19, the J gene TRBJ2-2; possibly TRBD1 for D (6 bases). From germline, CDR1 is LNHDA and CDR2 SQIVND (reference sequence). The germline V and J ends were trimmed by 0 bases and 5 bases, with 10 bases remaining between them. This CDR3 is 15 amino acids long. The chain's CDR3 is CASSIDAGETGELFF. The CDR3 nucleotides read TGTGCCAGTAGTATAGATGCAGGGGAAACCGGGGAGCTGTTTTTT.

This clonotype was observed once. This chain joins TRBV20-1 and TRBJ2-2; D call uncertain. Germline CDR1 is DFQATT and CDR2 is SNEGSKA (reference sequence). Trimming took off 1 base at V and 6 bases at J, with 6 bases between the two ends. The CDR3 has 12 amino acids. The CDR3 region is CSARGMSGELFF. The CDR3 region has the DNA TGCAGTGCTAGAGGGATGTCCGGGGAGCTGTTTTTT.

The rearrangement uses TRBV2 and TRBJ2-1; 8 bases are a match to TRBD1. Germline V gives CDR1 SNHLY, CDR2 FYNNEI. This CDR3 is 13 amino acids long. The V segment lost 9 bases and the J segment 1 base; nucleotides outside the gene matches: 2. The CDR3 DNA follows: TGTGCCAGTAGACAGGGGTCCTACAATGAGCAGTTCTTC. It encodes CASRQGSYNEQFF.

V usage is TRBV5-5 and J usage is TRBJ1-2; 9 bases fit TRBD1. Looked up from germline, CDR1 is SGHKS and CDR2 is YYEKEE (reference sequence). The CDR3 is 16 amino acids. With 0 bases clipped from V and 8 bases from J, the junction kept 11 bases outside the gene matches. CDR3 region: CASSLAPRTGDHGYTF. CDR3 DNA sequence: TGTGCCAGCAGCTTGGCCCCCAGGACAGGGGATCACGGCTACACCTTC.

CDR3 bases: TGTGCCAGCAGTCTTGACAGGACCTATGGCTACACCTTC. Residues: CASSLDRTYGYTF. The chain employs TRBV2 and TRBJ1-2, with D perhaps matching TRBD1 (6 bases). The CDR3 sequence is 13 residues long. CDR1 is SNHLY and CDR2 is FYNNEI in the germline V gene. V dropped 5 bases and J dropped 4 bases, with 11 bases sitting between them.

A word on this clonotype: At one end, the junction sequence differs from germline, possibly due to a read error. The chain carries TRBV7-4 and TRBJ1-2, with 10 bases identical to TRBD1. Germline CDR1 reads SGHVT; CDR2 reads SQSDAQ. The CDR3 consists of 16 residues. The CDR3 protein is CASSQEPGTGVYGYTF. The CDR3 bases are TGCGCCAGCAGCCAAGAGCCCGGGACAGGGGTCTATGGCTACACCTTC.

The chain links TRBV5-1 to TRBJ2-5; 10 nucleotides line up with TRBD2. CDR3 size: 16 residues. Germline trimming cut 4 bases from V and 5 bases from J; bases unmatched to any gene: 11. Germline CDR1 reads SGHRS; CDR2 reads YFSETQ. CDR3 in DNA: TGCGCCAGCAGCGTAGCGGGAGGAGGATGGGTTGAGACCCAGTACTTC. Protein sequence: CASSVAGGGWVETQYF.

This chain links TRBV7-9 with TRBJ2-7; maybe TRBD2 (7 bases). Trimming stripped 5 bases from V and 3 bases from J, with 17 bases between. Per germline, CDR1 SEHNR and CDR2 FQNEAQ (reference sequence). The CDR3 contains 15 residues. This chain's CDR3 is CASSPGERDIYEQYF. For the CDR3, the DNA is TGTGCCAGCAGCCCCGGGGAGCGGGACATCTACGAGCAGTACTTC.

The chain combines TRBV20-1 with TRBJ1-5, with TRBD1 matching over 9 bases. This CDR3 region has 15 residues. V dropped 0 bases and J dropped 6; count of bases not matched to a gene: 6. Germline CDR1 DFQATT, CDR2 SNEGSKA (reference sequence). The CDR3 loop reads CSAREGTGGSQPQHF. The DNA of the CDR3 is TGCAGTGCTAGAGAAGGAACAGGGGGCAGTCAGCCCCAGCATTTT.

This chain connects TRBV20-1 to TRBJ2-3; possible D gene TRBD2, 5 bases. This CDR3 spans 13 amino acids. Germline V lookup: CDR1 DFQATT, CDR2 SNEGSKA (reference sequence). Trimming cost V 2 bases and J 3 bases, with 9 bases left between them. CDR3 region: CSARIGGTDTQYF. The CDR3 DNA follows: TGCAGTGCTAGAATAGGCGGGACAGATACGCAGTATTTT.

The chain is built from TRBV10-3 and TRBJ2-7, with 7 bases identical to TRBD1. CDR1 and CDR2 from the germline V gene are ENHRY and SYGVKD. This CDR3 contains 15 residues. V shed 5 bases, J shed 2 bases, and the junction held 9 bases outside the gene matches. CDR3 nucleotide sequence: TGTGCCATCAGTTCCGCCGGGACAGCAGCCTACGAGCAGTACTTC. Its protein is CAISSAGTAAYEQYF.

V gene TRBV5-4 combines with J gene TRBJ1-1; perhaps TRBD1 as D (6 bases). The CDR3 covers 15 residues. V was cut by 0 bases and J by 0 bases, with 9 bases left in between. Germline V CDR1 and CDR2: SGHNT, YYREEE (reference sequence). The CDR3 reads CASSLAGGMNTEAFF. CDR3 DNA: TGTGCCAGCAGCTTGGCGGGGGGCATGAACACTGAAGCTTTCTTT. Using reference TRBV5-4 and TRBJ1-1 for the parts outside the CDR3, the full variable domain is ETGVTQSPTHLIKTRGQQVTLRCSSQSGHNTVSWYQQALGQGPQFIFQYYREEENGRGNFPPRFSGLQFPNYSSELNVNALELDDSALYLCASSLAGGMNTEAFFGQGTRLTVV.

The gene calls are TRBV2 and TRBJ2-5, with D possibly matching TRBD1 (5 bases). In germline, CDR1 is SNHLY, CDR2 FYNNEI. V lost 8 bases to trimming and J lost 5 bases, with 15 bases between them. The CDR3 runs 13 residues. CDR3 sequence: CASCRVVGETQYF. The DNA of the CDR3 is TGTGCCAGCTGCAGGGTGGTCGGGGAGACCCAGTACTTC.